Below, 9 T cell receptor beta chains from the same sample are listed, as sequenced in a study of read filtering for tumor transcriptome and immune sequencing. The library was built from 400 ng RNA with molecular barcoded adaptors for alpha/delta and beta/gamma chains. MiXCR, applied by TCRdb to the reads, yields one record per CDR3 protein. The sample lists 20,000 to 30,000 distinct CDR3 sequences, 20% to 25% occurring once. The specimen sequenced was a population of CD138-negative cells sorted from bone marrow. Receptors originate from a donor at least 40 years old with multiple myeloma.

This clonotype was counted ten times or more. The gene calls are TRBV3-1 and TRBJ2-7; TRBD1 agrees at 8 bases. The trim removed 1 base at V and 7 bases at J, leaving 6 bases unmatched. This CDR3 region has 14 residues. Germline V gene data show CDR1 as LGHDT and CDR2 as YNNKEL (reference sequence). The CDR3 reads CASSQGDRRLEQYF. The CDR3 DNA reads TGTGCCAGCAGCCAAGGGGACAGGAGGTTGGAGCAGTACTTC.

This clonotype was picked up many times. CDR3 coding DNA: TGTGCCAGCAGCTTTGGTGGGACAGATTACACTGAAGCTTTCTTT. Residues: CASSFGGTDYTEAFF. The rearrangement links TRBV7-3 to TRBJ1-1; 7 bases fit TRBD1. Germline CDR1 reads SGHTA; CDR2 reads FQGTGA. The CDR3 spans 15 residues. Trimming cost V 3 bases and J 3 bases; bases outside gene matches: 7.

In this sample, this clonotype turned up many times. The chain joins TRBV11-2 to TRBJ2-1, with 7 bases that match TRBD2. Germline V lookup: CDR1 SGHAT, CDR2 FQNNGV. There are 14 residues in the CDR3. Trimming removed 0 bases from V and 7 bases from J; junction bases left unmatched: 3. The CDR3 region has the DNA TGTGCCAGCAGCTTAGACCTACTAGCGAATGAGCAGTTCTTC. As protein: CASSLDLLANEQFF.

This clonotype came up many times. The V gene is TRBV5-1, the J gene TRBJ2-1; 14 nucleotides line up with TRBD2. The length of the CDR3 is 19 residues. Germline values: CDR1 SGHRS, CDR2 YFSETQ. The V segment lost 0 bases and the J segment 4 bases; nucleotides outside the gene matches: 9. CDR3 nucleotide sequence: TGCGCCAGCAGCTTGGCCGGGACTAGCGGGAGAAGTAGGTACAATGAGCAGTTCTTC. Its translation: CASSLAGTSGRSRYNEQFF.

Of note for this clonotype: Its ends do not fully match the called genes, so a read error is possible. The chain employs TRBV12-3 or TRBV12-4 and TRBJ2-2; D is perhaps TRBD1 or TRBD2 (5 bases each). This CDR3 has 14 residues. The CDR3 loop reads CASSFWGNTGELFF. For the CDR3, the DNA is TGTGCCAGCAGTTTTTGGGGGAACACCGGGGAGCTGTTCTTT.

J is TRBJ2-1 and V is TRBV6-5, with D tentatively TRBD1 or TRBD2 (5 bases each). The CDR3 loop spans 15 amino acids. Per germline, CDR1 MNHEY and CDR2 SVGAGI. Trimming removed 6 bases from V and 6 bases from J, with 18 bases in between. This CDR3 reads CASRPSGPSCNEQFF. The DNA of the CDR3 is TGTGCCAGCAGACCCTCGGGACCAAGCTGCAATGAGCAGTTCTTC.

In its sample, this clonotype was seen many times. V gene TRBV28 combines with J gene TRBJ1-5, with 7 nucleotides matching TRBD1. The V gene end was trimmed by 4 bases and the J gene end by 4 bases; junction bases not matched to a gene: 13. Germline CDR1 is MDHEN and CDR2 is SYDVKM. The CDR3 covers 17 residues. CDR3 sequence reads: CASSSATGRALNQPQHF. CDR3 sequence (DNA): TGTGCCAGCAGTTCTGCGACAGGGAGAGCCCTAAATCAGCCCCAGCATTTT.

As to this clonotype: The junction departs from the called germline gene at one end, perhaps through a read error. The chain combines TRBV19 with TRBJ2-6; a weak D match, TRBD2 (6 bases). CDR1 and CDR2 from the germline V gene are LNHDA and SQIVND (reference sequence). The CDR3 has 15 amino acids. The CDR3: CAGRIAGFAANVLTF. The CDR3 nucleotides are TGTGCCGGTAGAATTGCGGGGTTTGCGGCCAACGTCCTGACTTTC.

This clonotype showed up many times. The rearrangement uses TRBV7-2 and TRBJ2-7; the D is unclear. The length of the CDR3 is 13 residues. Between the trimmed V and J ends, which lost 5 bases and 9 bases, there was a span of 17 bases. Germline V gene sequence: CDR1 SGHTA, CDR2 FQGNSA. The CDR3 sequence: CASSQDPHFMQYF. CDR3 nucleotide sequence: TGTGCCAGCAGCCAGGACCCCCATTTCATGCAGTACTTC.